This TCR beta chain was recorded in a study of blood T cells in healthy people across ages. The V and J ends lost 5 bases and 4 bases respectively, with 9 bases between them. This CDR3 is 14 amino acids long. From germline, CDR1 is MNHEY and CDR2 SVGEGT. For the second PCR, which ran for about 6 to 12 cycles, a sample-barcoded 5' primer and a J-beta primer mix were used. MiXCR was run by TCRdb on the 5' RACE reads, yielding one entry per CDR3 protein. The table has about 1.1 million distinct CDR3 sequences, less than 45% seen once. General study points: Percentage of naive T cells showed a strong correlation with TCR beta diversity. Changes seen in expanded clonotypes were possibly confounded by donor CMV status left unknown.

Concerning this clonotype: Antigen unknown.

The material sequenced was blood. This clonotype was obtained from a man between 18 and 35 years old in good health. The V call is TRBV6-2 or TRBV6-3, the J call TRBJ1-6; no clear D. The CDR3 is CASSHQRYNSPLHF. CDR3 nucleotides: TGTGCCAGCAGTCATCAGAGATATAATTCACCCCTCCACTTT.